Below, one T cell receptor beta chain is given with its context. Looked up from germline, CDR1 is MNHEY and CDR2 is SMNVEV (reference sequence). Deletions cut 5 bases from V and 11 bases from J, with 22 bases between. The CDR3 runs 16 residues. Here immunoSEQ multiplex PCR was the method, and the copy in TCRdb shows in-frame clones only, minus some. The repertoire includes about 170,000 clones, around 85% of them detected once, and roughly 1.1% sits in the top ten. The data were taken from a study of blood T cell repertoires in COVID-19. Study-wide context: T cells, B-cell-depleted T cells, or PBMCs supplied cDNA or gDNA.

V and J are TRBV27 and TRBJ1-6, with D perhaps TRBD1 (5 bases). This sequence was found in a man between 60 and 75 years old who had recovered from COVID-19. Sequenced sample: peripheral blood. In nucleotides, the CDR3 is TGTGCCAGCAGTCTCACCGTCTCCCAGGGCTCAACACCCCTCCACTTT. The encoded protein is CASSLTVSQGSTPLHF.